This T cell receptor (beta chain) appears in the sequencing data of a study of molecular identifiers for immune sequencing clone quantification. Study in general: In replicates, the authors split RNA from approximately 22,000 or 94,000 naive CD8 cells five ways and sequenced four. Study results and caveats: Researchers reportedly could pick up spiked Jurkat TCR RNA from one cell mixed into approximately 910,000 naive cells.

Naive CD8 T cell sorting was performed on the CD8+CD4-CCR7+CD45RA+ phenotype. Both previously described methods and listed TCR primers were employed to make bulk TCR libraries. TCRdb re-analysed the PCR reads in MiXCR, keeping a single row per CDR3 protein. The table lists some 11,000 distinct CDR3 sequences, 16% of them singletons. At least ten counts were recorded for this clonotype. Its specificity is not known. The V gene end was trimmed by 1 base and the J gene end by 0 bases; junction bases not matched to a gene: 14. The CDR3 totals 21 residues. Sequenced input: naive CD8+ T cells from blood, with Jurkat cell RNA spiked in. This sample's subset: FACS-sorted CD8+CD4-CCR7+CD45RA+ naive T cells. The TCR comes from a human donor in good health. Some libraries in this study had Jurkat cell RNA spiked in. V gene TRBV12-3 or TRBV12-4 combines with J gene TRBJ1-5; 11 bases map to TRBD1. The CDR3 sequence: CASSLDPGQGAKGYSNQPQHF. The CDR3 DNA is TGTGCCAGCAGTTTAGACCCTGGACAGGGGGCGAAGGGATATAGCAATCAGCCCCAGCATTTT.